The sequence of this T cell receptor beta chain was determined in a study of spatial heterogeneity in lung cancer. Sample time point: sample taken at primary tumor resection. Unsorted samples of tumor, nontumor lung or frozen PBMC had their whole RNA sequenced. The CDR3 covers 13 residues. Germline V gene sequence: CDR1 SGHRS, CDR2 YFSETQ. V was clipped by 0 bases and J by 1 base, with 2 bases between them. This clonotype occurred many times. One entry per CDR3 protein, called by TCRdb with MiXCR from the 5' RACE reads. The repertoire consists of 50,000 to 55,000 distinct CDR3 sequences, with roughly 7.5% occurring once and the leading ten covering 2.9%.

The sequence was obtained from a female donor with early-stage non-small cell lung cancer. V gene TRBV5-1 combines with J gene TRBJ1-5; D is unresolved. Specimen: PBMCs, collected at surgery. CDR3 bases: TGCGCCAGCAGCTTGGGGAGCAATCAGCCCCAGCATTTT. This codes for CASSLGSNQPQHF. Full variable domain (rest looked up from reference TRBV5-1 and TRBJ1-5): KAGVTQTPRYLIKTRGQQVTLSCSPISGHRSVSWYQQTPGQGLQFLFEYFSETQRNKGNFPGRFSGRQFSNSRSEMNVSTLELGDSALYLCASSLGSNQPQHFGDGTRLSIL.